This T cell receptor beta chain was recovered during a study of blood T cell repertoires in COVID-19 (dated by TCRdb to 2020 to 2022). As for the study more broadly: Samples covering the acute and convalescent phases of COVID-19 were provided by collaborators in the United States, Italy and Spain. Samples came from the ongoing ImmuneRACE study (first 160 participants) plus 1,254 subjects from 6 global collaborators. The sample metadata nearly always contained a de-identified subject ID, COVID-19 status, age in years and sex. The repertoires were released in a freely available public database intended as a resource for research on the immune response to SARS-CoV-2. Where available, HLA class I and class II types were taken from metadata supplied by the sample provider and were not determined by assay-based typing. The prospective study material was composed of cDNA or gDNA derived from T cells, B-cell-depleted T cells, or PBMCs. Subjects who had been exposed to COVID-19, were actively infected with it, or had recovered from it provided the deeply sampled blood TCRbeta repertoires that made up the dataset. The paper as a whole reports these results and caveats: The quantity of clinical and demographic metadata differed by source and by participant and was supplied without curation.

Each collaborating institution followed its own protocols to collect whole blood in K2EDTA tubes. Collaborator samples were shipped for TCRbeta analysis as frozen whole blood, isolated PBMCs, or DNA extracted from either sample type. Sequences SGHTA (CDR1) and FQGNSA (CDR2) are obtained from the germline V gene. V loses 0 bases, J loses 2 bases, and the germline ends lie 14 bases apart. The CDR3 runs 16 amino acids, cysteine and phenylalanine included. The CDR3 DNA has 48 bases and is translated from base 1. Concerning this clone: The clone's antigen remains unknown. No base qualities exist here, and no much larger clone lies one base off it.

TCRbeta CDR3 regions were amplified from genomic DNA by means of the immunoSEQ Assay, a bias-controlled multiplex PCR. The paper's data handling went like this. The number of nucleated cells in each sample was estimated by amplification of reference gene primers within the assay. To quantify the absolute abundance of each unique TCRbeta CDR3 rearrangement, sequence reads were collapsed and filtered. For each sample, productive Simpson clonality was calculated by taking the square root of Simpson's diversity index across productive rearrangements. The table comes from immuneACCESS by way of TCRdb, which keeps in-frame sequences with V and J called. Part of the clones is missing from these tables; in studies checked, under half for an unresolved V gene and the rest for unknown reasons. Clone size and the V and J calls come from that table; the DNA yielded D and trimming. The sample table holds a few hundred thousand clones, of which 82% were seen once. Of the sample, approximately 3.1% falls within the top ten clones.

The rearrangement combines TRBV7-2 with TRBJ2-7; a tentative D match to TRBD1 spans 6 bases. Sequenced material: peripheral blood. The origin of this receptor is a woman aged 18-29 years with acute or convalescent COVID-19. The DNA reads TGTGCCAGCAGCTTAGCGCTCACAGGGTGGGCCTACGAGCAGTACTTC. Translated, it gives CASSLALTGWAYEQYF. Where the CDR3 stops, the reference TRBV7-2 and TRBJ2-7 genes take over; the full variable domain is GAGVSQSPSNKVTEKGKDVELRCDPISGHTALYWYRQSLGQGLEFLIYFQGNSAPDKSGLPSDRFSAERTGGSVSTLTIQRTQQEDSAVYLCASSLALTGWAYEQYFGPGTRLTVT.